The subject of this entry is one TCR beta chain. Its target is not known. The data were taken from a study of T cell responses to AZD1222 COVID-19 vaccine. Study-level points and caveats: Reports say nearly half of spike-specific TCRs go after unmutated variant regions. Donors skewed white British and female; clonal diversity was possibly underestimated. Only a handful of people who got AZD1222 tested seropositive at baseline.

Assay used: immunoSEQ multiplex PCR; TCRdb lists only in-frame clones, some missing. The sample lists 150,000 to 200,000 clones; around 94% were seen once. The sequence came from an adult in good health. This specimen was peripheral blood, taken on day 0 of AZD1222 vaccination.

The DNA of the CDR3 is TGTGCCAGCAGCCCGAGTGTTGGGACAGCGAACACTGAAGCTTTCTTT. This encodes CASSPSVGTANTEAFF. The chain uses TRBV7-9 and TRBJ1-1; 7 positions match TRBD1. The CDR3 totals 16 residues. Germline V gene sequence: CDR1 SEHNR, CDR2 FQNEAQ (reference sequence). The trim removed 5 bases at V and 1 base at J, leaving 10 bases unmatched.